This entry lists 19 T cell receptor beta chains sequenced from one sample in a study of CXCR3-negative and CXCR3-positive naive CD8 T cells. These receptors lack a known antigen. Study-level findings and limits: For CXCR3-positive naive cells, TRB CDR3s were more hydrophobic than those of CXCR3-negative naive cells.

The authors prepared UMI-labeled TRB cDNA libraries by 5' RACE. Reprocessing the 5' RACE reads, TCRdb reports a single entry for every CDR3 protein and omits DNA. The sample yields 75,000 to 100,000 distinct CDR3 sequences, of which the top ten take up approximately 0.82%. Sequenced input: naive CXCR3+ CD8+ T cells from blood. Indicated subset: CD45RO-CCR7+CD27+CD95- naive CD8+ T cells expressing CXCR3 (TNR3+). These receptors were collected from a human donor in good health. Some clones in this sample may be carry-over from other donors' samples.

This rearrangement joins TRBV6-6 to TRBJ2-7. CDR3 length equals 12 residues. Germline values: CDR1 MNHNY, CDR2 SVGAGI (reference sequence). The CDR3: CASSYWGGEQYF.

This CDR3 reads CASSPGRVYNEQFF. This chain uses TRBV5-1 with TRBJ2-1; TCRdb picks TRBD1, but there is no DNA to check that call. The CDR3 spans 14 residues. The V gene's germline CDR1 is SGHRS and CDR2 YFSETQ.

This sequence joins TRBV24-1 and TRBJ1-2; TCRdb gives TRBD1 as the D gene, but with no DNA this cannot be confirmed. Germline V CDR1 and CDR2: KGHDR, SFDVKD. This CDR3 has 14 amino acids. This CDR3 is CATSDHGTDYGYTF.

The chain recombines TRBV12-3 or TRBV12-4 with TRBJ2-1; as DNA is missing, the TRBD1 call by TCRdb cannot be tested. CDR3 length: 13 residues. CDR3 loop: CASGGPTLNDQFF.

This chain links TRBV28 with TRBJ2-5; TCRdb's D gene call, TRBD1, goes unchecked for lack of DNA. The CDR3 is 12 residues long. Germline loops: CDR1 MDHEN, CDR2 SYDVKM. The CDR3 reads CASRQGDETQYF.

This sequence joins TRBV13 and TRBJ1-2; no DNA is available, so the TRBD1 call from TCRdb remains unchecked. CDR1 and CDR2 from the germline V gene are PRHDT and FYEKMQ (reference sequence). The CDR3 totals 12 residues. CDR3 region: CASSSTVYGYTF.

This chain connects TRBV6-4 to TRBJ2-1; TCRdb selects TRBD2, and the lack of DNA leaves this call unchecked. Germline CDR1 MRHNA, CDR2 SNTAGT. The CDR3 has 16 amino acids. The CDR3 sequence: CASSDSGTSVYNEQFF.

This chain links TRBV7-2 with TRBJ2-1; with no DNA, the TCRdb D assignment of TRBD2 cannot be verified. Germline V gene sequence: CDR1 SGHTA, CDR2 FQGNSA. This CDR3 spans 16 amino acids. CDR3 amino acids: CASSLGQGLAANEQFF.

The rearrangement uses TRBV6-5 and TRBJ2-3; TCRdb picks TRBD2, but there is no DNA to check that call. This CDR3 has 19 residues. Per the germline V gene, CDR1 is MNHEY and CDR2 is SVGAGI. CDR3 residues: CASSYRLFRTSGDTDTQYF.

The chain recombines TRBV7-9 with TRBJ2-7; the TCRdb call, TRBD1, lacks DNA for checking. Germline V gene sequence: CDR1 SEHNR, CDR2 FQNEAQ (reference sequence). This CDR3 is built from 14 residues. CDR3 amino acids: CASSYDGTLYEQYF.

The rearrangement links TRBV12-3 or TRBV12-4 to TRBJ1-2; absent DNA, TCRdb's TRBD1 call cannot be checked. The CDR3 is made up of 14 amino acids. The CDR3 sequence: CASSLEKGFYGYTF.

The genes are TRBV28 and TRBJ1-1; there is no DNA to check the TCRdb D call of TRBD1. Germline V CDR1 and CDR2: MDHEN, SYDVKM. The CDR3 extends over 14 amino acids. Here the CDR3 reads CASSFTGGGVLAFF.

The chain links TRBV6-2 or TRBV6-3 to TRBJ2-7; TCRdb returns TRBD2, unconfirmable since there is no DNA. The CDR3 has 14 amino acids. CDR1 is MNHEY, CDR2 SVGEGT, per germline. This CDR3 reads CASTSGIDAYEQYF.

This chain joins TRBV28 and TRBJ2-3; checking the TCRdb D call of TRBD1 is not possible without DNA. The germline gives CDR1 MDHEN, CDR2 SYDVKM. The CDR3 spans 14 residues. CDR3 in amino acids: CASNEDISTDTQYF.

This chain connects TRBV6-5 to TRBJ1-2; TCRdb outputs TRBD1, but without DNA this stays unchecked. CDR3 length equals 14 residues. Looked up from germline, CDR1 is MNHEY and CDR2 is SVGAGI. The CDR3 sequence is CASSYGQGDYGYTF.

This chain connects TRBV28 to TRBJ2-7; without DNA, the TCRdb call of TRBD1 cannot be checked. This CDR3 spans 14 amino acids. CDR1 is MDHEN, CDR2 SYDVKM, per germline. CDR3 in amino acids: CASIPREGFYEQYF.

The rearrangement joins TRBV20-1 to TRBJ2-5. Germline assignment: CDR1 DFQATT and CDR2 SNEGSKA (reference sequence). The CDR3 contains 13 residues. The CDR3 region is CSATRTNQETQYF.

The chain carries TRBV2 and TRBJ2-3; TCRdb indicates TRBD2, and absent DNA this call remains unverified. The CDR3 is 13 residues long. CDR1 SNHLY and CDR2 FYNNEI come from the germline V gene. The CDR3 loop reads CASAGGHTDTQYF.

The CDR3 protein is CASSQEGGFNEQFF. The V and J genes are TRBV4-2 and TRBJ2-1; without DNA, the TCRdb call of TRBD1 cannot be checked. CDR1 is LGHNA and CDR2 is YNFKEQ in the germline V gene. The CDR3 covers 14 residues.